This T cell receptor beta chain appears in the sequencing data of a study of blood T cells in healthy people across ages. The CDR3 covers 15 residues. Germline CDR1 ENHRY, CDR2 SYGVKD. V lost 5 bases and J 3 bases, leaving 17 bases between the germline ends. General study results and limits: Fewer expanded clones and more diversity marked long-lived versus aged donors.

A second PCR of roughly 7 to 11 cycles used a sample-barcoded 5' primer and a J-beta primer mix. One entry per CDR3 protein, called by TCRdb with MiXCR from the 5' RACE reads. The sample shows hundreds of thousands of distinct CDR3 sequences, about 44% of them seen only once. Turning to this clonotype: The antigen is undetermined.

This sequence originates from a man between 25 and 39 years old in good health. Sequences were obtained from blood. The V and J genes are TRBV10-3 and TRBJ2-7; D is perhaps TRBD1 or TRBD2 (7 bases each). CDR3 in DNA: TGTGCCATCAGTTACCTCAGGGGGGGCGACTACGAGCAGTACTTC. Its protein is CAISYLRGGDYEQYF.